This passage covers 16 T cell receptor beta chains from one sample sequenced in a study of molecular identifiers for immune sequencing clone quantification. One entry per CDR3 protein, called by TCRdb with MiXCR from the PCR reads. The table lists roughly 55,000 distinct CDR3 sequences, just over 35% of them singletons. Specimen: naive CD8+ T cells from blood, with Jurkat cell RNA spiked in. Subset meaning: FACS-sorted CD8+CD4-CCR7+CD45RA+ naive T cells. The receptors originated from a human donor in good health. Some libraries in this study had Jurkat cell RNA spiked in.

This clonotype was counted at least ten times. The gene calls are TRBV28 and TRBJ2-7; weak D call: TRBD2 (5 bases). From germline, CDR1 is MDHEN and CDR2 SYDVKM. This CDR3 region has 12 residues. V was clipped by 7 bases and J by 2 bases, with 9 bases between them. CDR3 protein: CASTIGTYEQYF. CDR3 coding DNA: TGTGCCAGCACCATCGGGACCTACGAGCAGTACTTC.

This clonotype appeared a single time. This may be a read error: a much more frequent sequence differs by one nucleotide. The genes are TRBV7-9 and TRBJ1-1; D gene unclear. Per the germline V gene, CDR1 is SEHNR and CDR2 is FQNEAQ (reference sequence). The CDR3 loop spans 13 amino acids. V gave up 2 bases and J gave up 4 bases, with 8 bases separating them. The CDR3 DNA reads as TGTGCCAGCAGCTTATCTTTGAGCACTGAAGCTTTCTTT. Amino acids: CASSLSLSTEAFF.

Only a few counts were recorded for this clonotype. This chain joins TRBV4-1 and TRBJ2-7; D is perhaps TRBD2 (5 bases). CDR3 length: 15 residues. Germline V gene sequence: CDR1 MGHRA, CDR2 YSYEKL. The V end was cut by 7 bases, the J end by 3 bases, with 19 bases between. CDR3 in DNA: TGCGCCAGCACCCCGGTGTGGGGTGAGGGCTACGAGCAGTACTTC. Encoded protein: CASTPVWGEGYEQYF.

V usage is TRBV28 and J usage is TRBJ2-3, with TRBD2 matching 8 bases. Per the germline V gene, CDR1 is MDHEN and CDR2 is SYDVKM. V shed 4 bases and J 4 bases; nucleotides not matched to a gene: 13. This CDR3 comprises 17 residues. The CDR3 is CASSSPRVAGLADTQYF. In DNA form, the CDR3 reads TGTGCCAGCAGTTCACCCCGGGTAGCGGGATTGGCAGATACGCAGTATTTT.

A remark on this clonotype: A read error may explain this, as a much larger clone is one base away. J is TRBJ2-3 and V is TRBV2, with unresolved D. This CDR3 is 14 amino acids long. Germline V gene sequence: CDR1 SNHLY, CDR2 FYNNEI. Written as DNA, the CDR3 is TGTGGCGGCCTAGGATCCTCTAGCACAGATACGCAGTATTTT. Protein: CGGLGSSSTDTQYF.

This clonotype came up a few times. The chain employs TRBV6-4 and TRBJ1-5, with D hard to call. The CDR3 totals 10 residues. The V end lost 7 bases, the J end lost 8 bases, and 6 bases lay between the germline ends. Germline V gives CDR1 MRHNA, CDR2 SNTAGT. As DNA, the CDR3 is TGTGCCAGCAATCCCGAGCCCCAGCATTTT. Translated, it gives CASNPEPQHF.

The chain is built from TRBV28 and TRBJ2-7, with 10 nucleotides matching TRBD2. Trimming at V came to 4 bases and at J to 1 base, leaving 7 bases not matched to a gene. Germline V gene sequence: CDR1 MDHEN, CDR2 SYDVKM. The CDR3 consists of 16 residues. CDR3 amino acids: CASSYRGLALSYEQYF. In DNA form, the CDR3 reads TGTGCCAGCAGTTACCGGGGACTAGCGTTGTCCTACGAGCAGTACTTC.

The chain employs TRBV7-9 and TRBJ2-1; the match to TRBD2 covers 14 bases. Germline values: CDR1 SEHNR, CDR2 FQNEAQ (reference sequence). The CDR3 contains 20 residues. V shed 3 bases and J 0 bases; nucleotides not matched to a gene: 10. The DNA of the CDR3 is TGTGCCAGCAGCTTCCCGACCCGACTAGCGGGAGGGAGCTCCTACAATGAGCAGTTCTTC. This encodes CASSFPTRLAGGSSYNEQFF.

In the case of this clonotype: A much larger clone differs from this one at a single base, so this may be a read error. V usage is TRBV19 and J usage is TRBJ2-3; 7 bases are a match to TRBD1. The germline gives CDR1 LNHDA, CDR2 SQIVND (reference sequence). The CDR3 consists of 13 residues. Trimming at V came to 11 bases and at J to 4 bases, leaving 9 bases not matched to a gene. The CDR3 region has the DNA TGTGCCTCGAGGGGGCCAGGCTCAGATACGCAGTATTTT. It yields the protein CASRGPGSDTQYF.

This clonotype was observed a few times. This rearrangement joins TRBV10-3 to TRBJ1-4, with D tentatively TRBD1 (5 bases). Germline lookup yields CDR1 ENHRY and CDR2 SYGVKD. The CDR3 contains 14 residues. V gave up 4 bases and J gave up 7 bases, with 13 bases separating them. In nucleotides, the CDR3 is TGTGCCATCAGTGCGGGGGGGAGTGGTGAAAAACTGTTTTTT. Protein product: CAISAGGSGEKLFF.

This clonotype was picked up many times. The chain joins TRBV12-3 or TRBV12-4 to TRBJ2-3, with D hard to call. The CDR3 has 12 residues. V shed 6 bases and J shed 3 bases, with 7 bases lying between them. The CDR3 sequence: CASSTLTDTQYF. The CDR3, as DNA: TGTGCCAGCAGCACCTTGACAGATACGCAGTATTTT.

This clonotype is deemed medium-sized. The rearrangement links TRBV7-2 to TRBJ2-7; tentatively, D is TRBD2 (5 bases). The CDR3 consists of 12 residues. Deletions cut 5 bases from V and 7 bases from J, with 12 bases between. Germline loops: CDR1 SGHTA, CDR2 FQGNSA. The CDR3 sequence: CASSPGLREQYF. Written as DNA, the CDR3 is TGTGCCAGCAGCCCCGGACTGAGGGAGCAGTACTTC.

The gene calls are TRBV28 and TRBJ2-5; D remains ambiguous. The CDR3 is 12 residues long. Germline V gene data show CDR1 as MDHEN and CDR2 as SYDVKM. With 5 bases removed from V and 2 bases from J, the gap between germline ends came to 6 bases. The DNA of the CDR3 is TGTGCCAGCAGTACCCTACAAGAGACCCAGTACTTC. Translation gives CASSTLQETQYF.

A single count supports this clonotype. An end of the junction differs from the germline gene, which may be a read error. This rearrangement joins TRBV4-3 to TRBJ2-5, with 7 bases identical to TRBD2. From germline, CDR1 is LGHNA and CDR2 YSLEER. The CDR3 covers 15 residues. CDR3 in amino acids: CAGSQDFGRQETQYF. CDR3 in DNA: TGCGCCGGCAGCCAAGATTTCGGGAGGCAAGAGACCCAGTACTTC.

This clonotype was seen repeatedly, ten times or more. The gene calls are TRBV28 and TRBJ1-5; weak D call: TRBD1 (5 bases). Trimming shortened V by 6 bases and J by 0 bases, and 12 bases separated the two germline ends. The germline V gene encodes CDR1 MDHEN and CDR2 SYDVKM. This CDR3 is built from 15 residues. The CDR3 region is CASSRTGDSNQPQHF. The CDR3, as DNA: TGTGCCAGCAGCCGAACAGGCGATAGCAATCAGCCCCAGCATTTT.

This clonotype was found many times. This rearrangement joins TRBV6-6 to TRBJ2-7; 8 nucleotides agree with TRBD1. Germline assignment: CDR1 MNHNY and CDR2 SVGAGI (reference sequence). J lost 4 bases, V lost 6 bases, and 14 bases had no gene match. The CDR3 runs 16 residues. The CDR3 is CASSRTDRVRAYEQYF. CDR3 in DNA: TGTGCCAGCAGCAGAACGGACAGGGTGCGGGCGTACGAGCAGTACTTC.